This T cell receptor beta chain is drawn from a study of cytomegalovirus exposure and HLA in healthy donors. General study points: Rarity characterized most TCR sequences, yet some public TCRs appeared in many donors.

A remark on this clone: Antigen: not known.

Using immunoSEQ multiplex PCR, the repertoire was profiled, and TCRdb retains in-frame clones only, with some absent. Seen here are about 100,000 clones, more than 90% observed once, and the top ten hold about 0.7%. Separate from the roughly 710-subject first cohort, the roughly 120-subject validation cohort was the one that the donors belonged to. Looked up from germline, CDR1 is SGHRS and CDR2 is YFSETQ. Losses at the gene ends were 3 bases for V and 4 bases for J; bases not matched to a gene: 4. The CDR3 extends over 15 amino acids. The material sequenced was PBMCs. This TCR derives from a woman aged 18-30 years in good health and CMV-seronegative. The chain links TRBV5-1 to TRBJ2-2; 9 positions match TRBD1. CDR3 nucleotides: TGCGCCAGCAGCTGGACAGGGGTCCCCACCGGGGAGCTGTTTTTT. Protein product: CASSWTGVPTGELFF.